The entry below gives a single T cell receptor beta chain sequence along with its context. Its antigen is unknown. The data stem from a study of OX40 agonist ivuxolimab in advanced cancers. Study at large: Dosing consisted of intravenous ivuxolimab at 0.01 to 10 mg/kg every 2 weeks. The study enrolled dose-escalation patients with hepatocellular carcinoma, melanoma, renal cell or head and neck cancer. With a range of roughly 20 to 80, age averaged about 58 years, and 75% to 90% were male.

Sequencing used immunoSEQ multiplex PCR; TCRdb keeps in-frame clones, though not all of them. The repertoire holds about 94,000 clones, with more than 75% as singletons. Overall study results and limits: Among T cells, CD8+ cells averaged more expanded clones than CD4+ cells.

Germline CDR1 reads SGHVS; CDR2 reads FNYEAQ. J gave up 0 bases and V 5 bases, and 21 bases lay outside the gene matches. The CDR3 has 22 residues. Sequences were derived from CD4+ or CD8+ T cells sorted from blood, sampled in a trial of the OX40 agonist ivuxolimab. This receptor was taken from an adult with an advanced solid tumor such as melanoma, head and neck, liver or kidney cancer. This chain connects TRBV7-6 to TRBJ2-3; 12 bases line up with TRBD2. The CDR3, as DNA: TGTGCCAGCAGCCCCCACCAGTGGGCTAGCGGGGGGGCCTCACGGAGCACAGATACGCAGTATTTT. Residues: CASSPHQWASGGASRSTDTQYF.